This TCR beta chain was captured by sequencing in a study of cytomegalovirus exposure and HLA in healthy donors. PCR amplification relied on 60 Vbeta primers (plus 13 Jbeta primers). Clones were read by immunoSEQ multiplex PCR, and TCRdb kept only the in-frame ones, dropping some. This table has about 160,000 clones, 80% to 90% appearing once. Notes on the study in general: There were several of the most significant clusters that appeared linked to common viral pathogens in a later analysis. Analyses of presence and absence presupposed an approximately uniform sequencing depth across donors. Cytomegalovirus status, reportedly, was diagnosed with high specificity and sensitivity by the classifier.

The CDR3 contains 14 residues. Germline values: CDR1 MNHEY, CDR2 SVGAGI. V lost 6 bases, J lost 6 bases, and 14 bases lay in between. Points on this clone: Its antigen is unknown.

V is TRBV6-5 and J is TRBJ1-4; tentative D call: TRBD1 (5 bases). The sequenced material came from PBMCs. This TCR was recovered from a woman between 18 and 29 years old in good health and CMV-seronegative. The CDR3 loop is CASRDKGYDEKLFF. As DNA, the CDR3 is TGTGCCAGCAGGGACAAAGGGTATGATGAAAAACTGTTTTTT.